These 21 T cell receptor beta chains came from one sample sequenced in a study of T cell responses to AZD1222 COVID-19 vaccine. The data were produced by immunoSEQ multiplex PCR, yet TCRdb's version contains in-frame clones alone and is incomplete. The table includes approximately 80,000 clones, 75% to 90% detected once. Material: peripheral blood, obtained on day 0 of AZD1222 vaccination. These receptors all stem from an adult in good health.

The chain carries TRBV30 and TRBJ2-5, with 7 bases fitting TRBD1. The CDR3 spans 15 residues. Germline V gene sequence: CDR1 GTSNPN, CDR2 SVGIG (reference sequence). With 3 bases clipped from V and 5 bases from J, the junction kept 12 bases outside the gene matches. The CDR3 DNA follows: TGTGCCTGGAGGACCCGGGACAGCTACTTTGAGACCCAGTACTTC. Protein: CAWRTRDSYFETQYF.

A single count supports this clone. This chain uses TRBV7-2 with TRBJ2-2, with D hard to call. This CDR3 is built from 15 residues. V lost 5 bases, J lost 3 bases, and 13 bases lay in between. Germline CDR1 is SGHTA and CDR2 is FQGNSA. CDR3 sequence: CASSLRALHTGELFF. The DNA of the CDR3 is TGTGCCAGCAGCCTCCGGGCCCTGCACACCGGGGAGCTGTTTTTT.

The J gene is TRBJ1-3, the V gene TRBV19, with 7 bases identical to TRBD1. Looked up from germline, CDR1 is LNHDA and CDR2 is SQIVND (reference sequence). The CDR3 extends over 16 amino acids. J gave up 0 bases and V 7 bases, and 9 bases lay outside the gene matches. The CDR3 reads CASTPRDSLSGNTIYF. Here the CDR3 DNA reads TGTGCCAGTACTCCTCGGGACAGCCTCTCTGGAAACACCATATATTTT. Using reference TRBV19 and TRBJ1-3 for the parts outside the CDR3, the full variable domain is DGGITQSPKYLFRKEGQNVTLSCEQNLNHDAMYWYRQDPGQGLRLIYYSQIVNDFQKGDIAEGYSVSREKKESFPLTVTSAQKNPTAFYLCASTPRDSLSGNTIYFGEGSWLTVV.

The rearrangement joins TRBV10-2 to TRBJ1-2, with TRBD1 as a possible D gene (5 bases). V was shortened by 6 bases and J by 5 bases, with 13 bases between the two germline ends. Germline lookup yields CDR1 WSHSY and CDR2 SAAADI. This CDR3 region has 13 residues. The CDR3: CASSRDAEYGYTF. The CDR3 DNA reads TGCGCCAGCAGCCGGGACGCCGAATATGGCTACACCTTC.

The table lists this clone with a few counts. This chain links TRBV3-1 (or the pseudogene TRBV3-2) with TRBJ1-2; 8 positions agree with TRBD1. The trim removed 5 bases at V and 8 bases at J, leaving 7 bases unmatched. The CDR3 runs to 13 residues. Germline V gene sequence: CDR1 LGHDT, CDR2 YNNKEL (reference sequence). CDR3 in DNA: TGTGCCAGCAGCGACGGACAGGGTCGGGGCTACACCTTC. As protein: CASSDGQGRGYTF.

Only one count was recorded for this clone. The chain links TRBV7-2 to TRBJ1-1; weak D call: TRBD1 (5 bases). Deletions cut 8 bases from V and 0 bases from J, with 16 bases between. The CDR3 runs to 15 residues. Per the germline V gene, CDR1 is SGHTA and CDR2 is FQGNSA. The CDR3 DNA sequence: TGTGCCAGCTGTAGGCAGGGCTCTATGAACACTGAAGCTTTCTTT. This codes for CASCRQGSMNTEAFF.

The J gene is TRBJ2-4, the V gene TRBV9; D ambiguous. This CDR3 is 13 amino acids long. CDR1 and CDR2 (germline): SGDLS, YYNGEE. V gave up 1 base and J gave up 6 bases, with 8 bases separating them. The CDR3 loop is CASSVPGLNIQYF. The CDR3 DNA sequence: TGTGCCAGCAGCGTACCTGGGCTAAACATTCAGTACTTC.

This sequence joins TRBV5-1 and TRBJ1-3; D ambiguous. The V gene lost 0 bases and the J gene lost 0 bases, with 10 bases spanning the gap. From germline, CDR1 is SGHRS and CDR2 YFSETQ. The CDR3 extends over 16 amino acids. The CDR3 DNA reads as TGCGCCAGCAGCTTGGCCACCGGATACTCTGGAAACACCATATATTTT. This codes for CASSLATGYSGNTIYF.

The chain couples TRBV5-8 to TRBJ1-4, with a weak D call TRBD1 (6 bases). CDR1 and CDR2 (germline): SGHTS, YDEGEE. V dropped 4 bases and J dropped 7 bases, with 11 bases sitting between them. CDR3 length: 13 residues. CDR3 DNA sequence: TGTGCCAGCAGCGGGGGGCATCGTGAAAAACTGTTTTTT. Translation: CASSGGHREKLFF.

The chain joins TRBV12-3 or TRBV12-4 to TRBJ1-5; D is unresolved. With 8 bases removed from V and 1 base from J, the gap between germline ends came to 6 bases. The CDR3 runs 12 residues. The CDR3 sequence is CASHGSNQPQHF. The CDR3, as DNA: TGTGCCAGCCATGGGAGCAATCAGCCCCAGCATTTT.

The chain is built from TRBV11-2 and TRBJ1-2, with D tentatively TRBD1 (5 bases). V lost 4 bases to trimming and J lost 6 bases, with 24 bases between them. In germline, CDR1 is SGHAT, CDR2 FQNNGV. CDR3 length: 17 residues. The CDR3 coding sequence is TGTGCCAGCAGCTCAGACTTGGAGACAGTCAATAGACATGGCTACACCTTC. It specifies CASSSDLETVNRHGYTF.

The genes are TRBV28 and TRBJ1-2, with a possible D match to TRBD1 (5 bases). Looked up from germline, CDR1 is MDHEN and CDR2 is SYDVKM. The ends were cut back, 6 bases at V and 7 bases at J, with 12 bases in the middle. This CDR3 region has 12 residues. CDR3 in DNA: TGTGCCAGCAGCATATCAGGGATTGGCTACACCTTC. Protein: CASSISGIGYTF.

The genes are TRBV19 and TRBJ1-2; tentative D call: TRBD1 (6 bases). Trimming took off 3 bases at V and 8 bases at J, with 19 bases between the two ends. There are 15 residues in the CDR3. The germline V gene has CDR1 LNHDA and CDR2 SQIVND (reference sequence). CDR3 loop: CASSIRGQPVTGYTF. CDR3 coding DNA: TGTGCCAGTAGTATCCGAGGACAGCCCGTAACGGGCTACACCTTC.

J is TRBJ1-3 and V is TRBV11-2; 7 bases match TRBD1. With 3 bases clipped from V and 1 base from J, the junction kept 0 bases outside the gene matches. The CDR3 length is 14 residues. Germline V gene data show CDR1 as SGHAT and CDR2 as FQNNGV. CDR3 in DNA: TGTGCCAGCAGCTTGACAGGGTCTGGAAACACCATATATTTT. This codes for CASSLTGSGNTIYF.

The J gene is TRBJ1-2, the V gene TRBV11-2; D call uncertain. The CDR3 is 14 amino acids. Germline-derived CDR1 and CDR2 are SGHAT and FQNNGV. The V end lost 5 bases, the J end lost 0 bases, and 10 bases lay between the germline ends. The CDR3 coding sequence is TGTGCCAGCAGCCCCGCGATCACTAACTATGGCTACACCTTC. Residues: CASSPAITNYGYTF.

This rearrangement joins TRBV27 to TRBJ1-5; no firm D call. The CDR3 runs to 13 residues. In germline, CDR1 is MNHEY, CDR2 SMNVEV (reference sequence). Trimming removed 3 bases from V and 5 bases from J, with 8 bases in between. The CDR3 loop is CASSFGSDQPQHF. CDR3 DNA: TGTGCCAGCAGTTTTGGGTCCGATCAGCCCCAGCATTTT.

V gene TRBV4-1 combines with J gene TRBJ1-4, with 8 nucleotides matching TRBD1. This CDR3 contains 16 residues. CDR1 MGHRA and CDR2 YSYEKL come from the germline V gene. V shed 4 bases, J shed 8 bases, and the junction held 12 bases outside the gene matches. CDR3 in amino acids: CASSLTTGGLNEKLFF. The CDR3 DNA follows: TGCGCCAGCAGCCTTACTACAGGGGGGTTAAACGAAAAACTGTTTTTT.

The chain links TRBV5-1 to TRBJ1-2; D might be TRBD1 (5 bases). CDR3 length: 17 amino acids. The germline CDR1 and CDR2 sequences are SGHRS and YFSETQ. Trimming stripped 0 bases from V and 6 bases from J, with 21 bases between. The CDR3 DNA follows: TGCGCCAGCAGCTTGGGAGATGGGGCGCCGGGGATTCATGGCTACACCTTC. It yields the protein CASSLGDGAPGIHGYTF. Looking up the rest from reference TRBV5-1 and TRBJ1-2 gives the full variable domain: KAGVTQTPRYLIKTRGQQVTLSCSPISGHRSVSWYQQTPGQGLQFLFEYFSETQRNKGNFPGRFSGRQFSNSRSEMNVSTLELGDSALYLCASSLGDGAPGIHGYTFGSGTRLTVV.

This clone was observed a handful of times. The chain carries TRBV7-6 and TRBJ2-7, with D possibly matching TRBD1 (6 bases). The V gene lost 7 bases and the J gene lost 3 bases, with 13 bases spanning the gap. Germline CDR1 reads SGHVS; CDR2 reads FNYEAQ. The CDR3 consists of 13 residues. CDR3 amino acids: CASKQKGDYEQYF. Here the CDR3 DNA reads TGTGCCAGCAAGCAAAAGGGGGACTACGAGCAGTACTTC.

This clone turned up a few times. This rearrangement joins TRBV7-9 to TRBJ2-7; D might be TRBD1 or TRBD2, each matching 5 bases. V shed 6 bases and J shed 0 bases, with 18 bases lying between them. CDR1 and CDR2 (germline): SEHNR, FQNEAQ (reference sequence). There are 16 residues in the CDR3. Written as DNA, the CDR3 is TGTGCCAGCAGTCAGTCAACCGGGACGCACTCCTACGAGCAGTACTTC. Residues: CASSQSTGTHSYEQYF.

The chain uses TRBV2 and TRBJ1-5, with a possible D match to TRBD1 (6 bases). Trimming shortened V by 7 bases and J by 2 bases, and 12 bases separated the two germline ends. CDR1 and CDR2 (germline): SNHLY, FYNNEI. There are 14 residues in the CDR3. As DNA, the CDR3 is TGTGCCAGCAAGGGGGTGACGGGCAATCAGCCCCAGCATTTT. Its protein is CASKGVTGNQPQHF.